These T cell receptor beta chains were read from a single sample in a study of shared clonotypes between healthy human individuals. Sequencing was performed with immunoSEQ multiplex PCR; in TCRdb, only in-frame clones are kept and a portion is missing. Of hundreds of thousands of clones in the sample, about 80% were seen once. The material sequenced was memory CD4+ T cells sorted from blood. The receptor source for this set is a woman under 40 in good health. CDR3s include the opening cysteine and the closing phenylalanine or tryptophan. The order of the fields is V gene, CDR3 protein.

v_gene: TRBV7-9; CDR3aa: CASSLAASGSVLEVETQYF
v_gene: TRBV4-1; CDR3aa: CASSQVAGETQYF
v_gene: TRBV2; CDR3aa: CADSGSEGTGELFF
v_gene: TRBV28; CDR3aa: CASSFWGNQPQHF
v_gene: TRBV19; CDR3aa: CASTRELGSYNEQFF
v_gene: TRBV4-1; CDR3aa: CASSLRTRVPGELFF
v_gene: TRBV11-2; CDR3aa: CASSPVSSGNTIYF
v_gene: TRBV2; CDR3aa: CASRTSTAGANVLTF
v_gene: TRBV2; CDR3aa: CASGPLAGVREQYF
v_gene: TRBV21-1; CDR3aa: CASSKVTRGRGYTF
v_gene: TRBV10-3; CDR3aa: CAISAGLAGGPRTGELFF
v_gene: TRBV11-2; CDR3aa: CASSSSQYEQYF
v_gene: TRBV9; CDR3aa: CASSVAGDSSGNTIYF
v_gene: TRBV5-4; CDR3aa: CASSLGGLGEKLFF
v_gene: TRBV11-2; CDR3aa: CASSLGTGDQPQHF
v_gene: TRBV7-2; CDR3aa: CASSPSSLMELFF
v_gene: TRBV5-1; CDR3aa: CASSLDPGSTYEQYF
v_gene: TRBV6-4; CDR3aa: CASSGQGGNTEAFF
v_gene: TRBV7-6; CDR3aa: CASSFSGSVTDTQYF
v_gene: TRBV7-2; CDR3aa: CASSSGTASSYEQYF
v_gene: TRBV29-1; CDR3aa: CSAIRGAGNTIYF
v_gene: TRBV29-1; CDR3aa: CSVERGPFGADTQYF